This T cell receptor (beta chain) was identified during a study of T cells after yellow fever vaccination. This clonotype was observed many times. The J segment lost 7 bases and the V segment lost 0 bases, leaving 5 bases of the junction unmatched. From germline, CDR1 is LGHNA and CDR2 YSLEER. This CDR3 is 14 amino acids long. Via MiXCR, TCRdb re-called the 5' RACE reads, giving one row per CDR3 protein. The table has around 310,000 distinct CDR3 sequences, approximately 3.8% seen once; the top ten hold 20% to 25%. The chain links TRBV4-3 to TRBJ2-5, with TRBD2 identical over 7 bases. Material: PBMCs, obtained on the day of the yellow fever booster vaccination. This clonotype originated in a man younger than 35 who received the YFV17D yellow fever vaccine. The CDR3 region has the DNA TGCGCCAGCAGCCAAGAAGGCCGCGGGGGGACCCAGTACTTC. This encodes CASSQEGRGGTQYF.